The rows below give T cell receptor beta chains drawn from one sample of a study of cytomegalovirus exposure and HLA in healthy donors. Assay used: immunoSEQ multiplex PCR; TCRdb lists only in-frame clones, some missing. This table holds around 160,000 clones, roughly 73% found once. Sequencing was performed on PBMCs. The receptors shown here come from a male donor in good health and CMV-seronegative. CDR3s include the opening cysteine and the closing phenylalanine or tryptophan. The D gene is left open where the match is weak. Not all rows give a size; the values are once, few, many and, for expanded clones, a class.

v_gene: TRBV7-9
abundance: .
j_gene: TRBJ2-1
d_gene: TRBD2
CDR3aa: CASSVGLAEQFF
CDR3nt: TGTGCCAGCAGCGTCGGACTAGCGGAGCAGTTCTTC

v_gene: TRBV25-1
abundance: .
j_gene: TRBJ2-5
d_gene: TRBD1
CDR3aa: CASSSRGRGQETQYF
CDR3nt: TGTGCCAGCAGTTCACGGGGCAGGGGGCAAGAGACCCAGTACTTC

v_gene: TRBV7-3
abundance: .
j_gene: TRBJ2-5
d_gene: .
CDR3aa: CASSLQSGHGETQYF
CDR3nt: TGTGCCAGCAGCCTACAATCGGGACATGGTGAGACCCAGTACTTC

v_gene: TRBV7-9
abundance: .
j_gene: TRBJ2-1
d_gene: .
CDR3aa: CASSSRNNEQFF
CDR3nt: TGTGCCAGCAGCTCCAGGAACAATGAGCAGTTCTTC

v_gene: TRBV5-1
abundance: .
j_gene: TRBJ2-3
d_gene: .
CDR3aa: CASSLGLRSTDTQYF
CDR3nt: TGCGCCAGCAGCTTGGGACTCCGTAGCACAGATACGCAGTATTTT

v_gene: TRBV13
abundance: .
j_gene: TRBJ1-1
d_gene: .
CDR3aa: CASSPRTGNTEAFF
CDR3nt: TGTGCCAGCAGCCCAAGAACAGGGAACACTGAAGCTTTCTTT

v_gene: TRBV29-1
abundance: .
j_gene: TRBJ1-1
d_gene: TRBD1
CDR3aa: CSAAWGQGGTEAFF
CDR3nt: TGCAGCGCCGCGTGGGGACAGGGAGGCACTGAAGCTTTCTTT

v_gene: TRBV2
abundance: few
j_gene: TRBJ1-4
d_gene: TRBD1
CDR3aa: CASRPGQGGNEKLFF
CDR3nt: TGTGCCAGCAGACCGGGACAGGGGGGTAATGAAAAACTGTTTTTT

v_gene: TRBV19
abundance: .
j_gene: TRBJ2-7
d_gene: .
CDR3aa: CASSGQLPTYEQYF
CDR3nt: TGTGCCAGTAGTGGACAGCTACCGACCTACGAGCAGTACTTC

v_gene: TRBV9
abundance: .
j_gene: TRBJ1-4
d_gene: .
CDR3aa: CASSVATQGGSEKLFF
CDR3nt: TGTGCCAGCAGCGTAGCTACGCAGGGCGGGAGTGAAAAACTGTTTTTT

v_gene: TRBV5-1
abundance: .
j_gene: TRBJ2-3
d_gene: .
CDR3aa: CASSPGHHSSTDTQYF
CDR3nt: TGCGCCAGCAGCCCCGGACATCATTCTAGCACAGATACGCAGTATTTT

v_gene: TRBV4-1
abundance: .
j_gene: TRBJ1-1
d_gene: .
CDR3aa: CASSHGEPNTEAFF
CDR3nt: TGCGCCAGCAGCCACGGGGAACCGAACACTGAAGCTTTCTTT

v_gene: TRBV11-2
abundance: once
j_gene: TRBJ2-7
d_gene: TRBD2
CDR3aa: CASSLTSDPSYEQYF
CDR3nt: TGTGCCAGCAGCCTAACTAGCGACCCCTCCTACGAGCAGTACTTC

v_gene: TRBV4-1
abundance: once
j_gene: TRBJ2-1
d_gene: .
CDR3aa: CASSPRGGENEQFF
CDR3nt: TGCGCCAGCAGCCCCCGGGGAGGAGAGAATGAGCAGTTCTTC

v_gene: TRBV21-1
abundance: .
j_gene: TRBJ2-7
d_gene: .
CDR3aa: CASSHWTSGGIYEQYF
CDR3nt: TGTGCCAGCAGCCATTGGACTAGCGGGGGGATCTACGAGCAGTACTTC

v_gene: TRBV19
abundance: .
j_gene: TRBJ2-5
d_gene: TRBD2
CDR3aa: CASSIGLAGRETQYF
CDR3nt: TGTGCCAGTAGTATAGGACTAGCGGGAAGGGAGACCCAGTACTTC

v_gene: TRBV9
abundance: .
j_gene: TRBJ2-4
d_gene: TRBD1
CDR3aa: CASSTPGQGAKNIQYF
CDR3nt: TGTGCCAGCAGCACACCCGGACAGGGGGCCAAAAACATTCAGTACTTC

v_gene: TRBV5-1
abundance: .
j_gene: TRBJ2-3
d_gene: TRBD2
CDR3aa: CASSLGRGGPVDTQYF
CDR3nt: TGCGCCAGCAGCTTGGGGCGGGGGGGCCCCGTAGATACGCAGTATTTT

v_gene: TRBV29-1
abundance: .
j_gene: TRBJ2-3
d_gene: .
CDR3aa: CSVEERSTDTQYF
CDR3nt: TGCAGCGTTGAGGAGAGGAGCACAGATACGCAGTATTTT

v_gene: TRBV15
abundance: .
j_gene: TRBJ1-2
d_gene: .
CDR3aa: CATSRPGQPEANYGYTF
CDR3nt: TGTGCCACCAGCCGTCCTGGACAGCCAGAAGCTAACTATGGCTACACCTTC

v_gene: TRBV29-1
abundance: .
j_gene: TRBJ2-1
d_gene: .
CDR3aa: CSADRTGRVYNEQFF
CDR3nt: TGCAGCGCTGATCGGACAGGGAGGGTTTACAATGAGCAGTTCTTC

v_gene: TRBV2
abundance: .
j_gene: TRBJ2-3
d_gene: .
CDR3aa: CASRETGASTDTQYF
CDR3nt: TGTGCCAGCAGGGAGACAGGAGCTAGCACAGATACGCAGTATTTT